The TCR beta chain described here comes from a study of OX40 agonist ivuxolimab in advanced cancers. TCRdb's table, derived via immunoSEQ multiplex PCR, lists solely in-frame clones and lacks some. The data show about 16,000 clones, about four fifths seen once. This CDR3 comprises 13 residues. The ends lost 4 bases at V and 7 bases at J; junction bases unmatched: 3. Germline V CDR1 and CDR2: ENHRY, SYGVKD. This rearrangement joins TRBV10-3 to TRBJ2-1; the match to TRBD1 covers 8 bases. This TCR was recovered from an adult with an advanced solid tumor such as melanoma, head and neck, liver or kidney cancer. The specimen comprised CD4+ or CD8+ T cells sorted from blood, sampled in a trial of the OX40 agonist ivuxolimab. The CDR3 DNA is TGTGCCATCAGTGGACAGGGGAGGAATGAGCAGTTCTTC. Amino acids: CAISGQGRNEQFF.